The following is a T cell receptor beta chain sequence with its context. Its antigen is still unknown. One base away there is no much larger clone; base qualities are not given. The CDR3 sequence holds 15 residues, the cysteine and phenylalanine included. Of the read, only the CDR3 DNA is kept; its 45 bases are in frame from base 1. For this chain, trimming is 5 bases at the V end and 0 bases at the J end, and the number of junction bases without a gene match is 5. CDR1 LNHDA and CDR2 SQIVND are derived from the germline V gene (reference sequence). This entry comes from a study of blood T cell repertoires in COVID-19 (dated by TCRdb to the early 2020s). At the level of the whole study: Samples covering the acute and convalescent phases of COVID-19 were provided by collaborators in the United States, Italy and Spain. Where available, HLA class I and class II types were obtained from metadata supplied by the sample provider rather than from assay-based typing. The material from the prospective study consisted of cDNA or gDNA derived from T cells, B-cell-depleted T cells, or PBMCs. Samples were obtained from the ongoing ImmuneRACE study (first 160 participants) and from 1,000 to 1,500 subjects provided by 6 global collaborators. Nearly every sample came with metadata listing a de-identified subject ID, COVID-19 status, age in years and sex. Subjects who had been exposed to COVID-19, were actively infected with it, or had recovered from it provided the deeply sampled blood TCRbeta repertoires that made up the dataset. A freely available public database, intended as a resource for researchers studying the immune response to SARS-CoV-2, is where the repertoires were released.

TCRbeta CDR3 regions were amplified from genomic DNA by means of the immunoSEQ Assay, a bias-controlled multiplex PCR. The authors processed their data as follows. Nucleated cell counts per sample were estimated from amplification of reference gene primers within the assay. Sequence reads were collapsed and filtered to measure the absolute abundance of every unique TCRbeta CDR3 rearrangement. For each sample, productive Simpson clonality was calculated as the square root of Simpson's diversity index over productive rearrangements. TCRdb took over this immuneACCESS table, retaining in-frame rearrangements with V and J assigned. Such tables are incomplete; in checked studies, under half of the missing clones stem from an unresolved V gene, and the remainder is unexplained. The V and J calls and clone size were taken over from that table, and D and trimming were inferred from the DNA. For this sample there are roughly 160,000 clones; approximately 85% appear just once. The ten largest clones take up 6.5% to 7.5% of the sample.

In Seattle, one collaborating source enrolled patients while the infection was active and tracked those patients longitudinally over the course of disease. The collaborating institutions used their own protocols to collect whole blood in K2EDTA tubes. Collaborator samples were shipped for TCRbeta analysis as frozen whole blood, isolated PBMCs, or DNA extracted from either sample type. Overall study outcomes, separate from this receptor: The quantity of clinical and demographic metadata differed by source and by participant and was supplied without curation.

Sequenced sample: peripheral blood. This sequence uses TRBV19 and TRBJ1-2, and 8 bases in between align with TRBD1. The clonotype comes from a man older than 75 with COVID-19, enrolled during active disease. The bases are TGTGCCAGTAGTTCAGGACAGGGACCTAACTATGGCTACACCTTC. Its product reads: CASSSGQGPNYGYTF. Where the CDR3 stops, the reference TRBV19 and TRBJ1-2 genes take over; the full variable domain is DGGITQSPKYLFRKEGQNVTLSCEQNLNHDAMYWYRQDPGQGLRLIYYSQIVNDFQKGDIAEGYSVSREKKESFPLTVTSAQKNPTAFYLCASSSGQGPNYGYTFGSGTRLTVV.